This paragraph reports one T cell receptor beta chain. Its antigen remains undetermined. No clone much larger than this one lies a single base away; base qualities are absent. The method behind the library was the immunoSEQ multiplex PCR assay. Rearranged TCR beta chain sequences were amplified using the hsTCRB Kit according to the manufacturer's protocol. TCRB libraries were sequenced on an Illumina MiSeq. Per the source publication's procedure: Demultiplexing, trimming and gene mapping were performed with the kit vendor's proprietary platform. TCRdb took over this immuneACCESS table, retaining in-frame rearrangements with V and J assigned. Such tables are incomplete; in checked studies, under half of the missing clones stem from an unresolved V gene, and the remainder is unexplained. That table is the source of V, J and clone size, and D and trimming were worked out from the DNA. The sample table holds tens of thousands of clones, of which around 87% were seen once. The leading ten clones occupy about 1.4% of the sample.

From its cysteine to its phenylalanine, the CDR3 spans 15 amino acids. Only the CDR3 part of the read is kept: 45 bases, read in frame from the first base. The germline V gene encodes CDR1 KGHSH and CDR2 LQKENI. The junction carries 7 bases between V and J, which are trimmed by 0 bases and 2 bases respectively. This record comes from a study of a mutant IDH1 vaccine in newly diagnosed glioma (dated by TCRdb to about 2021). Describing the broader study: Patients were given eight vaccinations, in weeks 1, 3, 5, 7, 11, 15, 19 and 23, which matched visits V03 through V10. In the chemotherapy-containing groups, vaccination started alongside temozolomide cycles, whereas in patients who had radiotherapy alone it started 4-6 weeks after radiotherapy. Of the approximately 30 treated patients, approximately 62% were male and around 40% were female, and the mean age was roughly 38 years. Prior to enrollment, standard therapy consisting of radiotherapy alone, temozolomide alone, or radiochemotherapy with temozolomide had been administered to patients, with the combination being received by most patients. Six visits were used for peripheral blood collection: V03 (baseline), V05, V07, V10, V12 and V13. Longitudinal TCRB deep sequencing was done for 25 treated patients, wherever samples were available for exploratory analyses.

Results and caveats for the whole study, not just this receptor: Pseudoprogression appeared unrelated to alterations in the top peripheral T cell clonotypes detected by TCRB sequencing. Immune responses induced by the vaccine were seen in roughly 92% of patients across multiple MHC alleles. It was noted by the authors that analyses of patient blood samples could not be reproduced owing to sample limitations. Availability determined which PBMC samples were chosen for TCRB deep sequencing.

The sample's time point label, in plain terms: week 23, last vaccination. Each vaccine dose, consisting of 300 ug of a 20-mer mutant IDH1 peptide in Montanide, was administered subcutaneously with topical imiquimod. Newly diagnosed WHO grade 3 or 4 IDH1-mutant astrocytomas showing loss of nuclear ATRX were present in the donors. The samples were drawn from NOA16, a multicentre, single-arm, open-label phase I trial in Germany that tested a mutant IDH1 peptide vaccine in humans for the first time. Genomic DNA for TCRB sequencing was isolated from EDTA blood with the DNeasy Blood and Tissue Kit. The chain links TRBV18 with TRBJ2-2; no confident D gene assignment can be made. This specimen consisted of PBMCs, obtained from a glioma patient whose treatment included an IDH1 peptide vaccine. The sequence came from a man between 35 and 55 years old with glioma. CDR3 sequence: CASSPPARNTGELFF. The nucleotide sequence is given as TGTGCCAGCTCACCACCGGCCAGAAACACCGGGGAGCTGTTTTTT.